The 15 T cell receptor beta chains reported below all come from one sample, sequenced in a study of CD8+CD57+ T cells in acquired aplastic anemia. Genomic DNA templated the TCR beta VDJ and CDR3 profiling. TCRdb re-derived calls from the reads in MiXCR, one entry per CDR3 protein. Among just over 450,000 distinct CDR3 sequences listed, more than 25% were seen once. CD8+CD57+ cell expansion had been shown by flow cytometry in patients chosen for sequencing. The sequencing input was sorted CD4+, CD8+, or CD8+CD57+ T cells (not recorded which) from PBMCs. Receptors originate from a human donor with aplastic anemia.

The chain couples TRBV20-1 to TRBJ2-1; 12 bases are a match to TRBD2. The CDR3 has 15 amino acids. Trimming took 5 bases from V and 7 from J; bases not matched to a gene: 9. Germline V gives CDR1 DFQATT, CDR2 SNEGSKA (reference sequence). The CDR3: CSAPKQTSGSNEQFF. The CDR3 region has the DNA TGCAGTGCTCCCAAACAGACTAGCGGGAGTAATGAGCAGTTCTTC.

About this clonotype itself: A much bigger clone sits one base away, suggesting this may be a read error. V is TRBV20-1 and J is TRBJ2-3; 9 bases map to TRBD2. Unmatched junction bases numbered 7, after V lost 1 base and J lost 8 bases. Germline CDR1 is DFQATT and CDR2 is SNEGSKA (reference sequence). The CDR3 length is 14 residues. The CDR3 bases are TGCAGTGCTAGAGGACTAGCGGTTAAAGGTACGCAGTATTTT. It translates to CSARGLAVKGTQYF.

This clonotype has a count of ten or more. The V gene is TRBV25-1, the J gene TRBJ1-2, with unresolved D. The V and J ends lost 4 bases and 8 bases respectively, with 8 bases between them. In germline, CDR1 is MGHDK, CDR2 SYGVNS. The CDR3 contains 11 residues. The CDR3 sequence is CASSGLVGYTF. The CDR3 DNA is TGTGCCAGCAGTGGACTCGTGGGCTACACCTTC.

The chain is built from TRBV2 and TRBJ1-6, with TRBD1 matching over 11 bases. This CDR3 is 12 amino acids long. Germline values: CDR1 SNHLY, CDR2 FYNNEI. V trimming: 10 bases; J trimming: 9 bases; junction bases outside the gene matches: 2. This CDR3 reads CATGTGGSPLHF. CDR3 sequence (DNA): TGTGCCACCGGGACAGGGGGTTCACCCCTCCACTTT.

This clonotype was counted ten times or more. This chain connects TRBV28 to TRBJ1-2; D not resolved. Trimming stripped 4 bases from V and 4 bases from J, with 4 bases between. Looked up from germline, CDR1 is MDHEN and CDR2 is SYDVKM. CDR3 size: 11 residues. The CDR3 DNA follows: TGTGCCAGCAGTTGGGGCTATGGCTACACCTTC. Translated: CASSWGYGYTF.

In nucleotides, the CDR3 is TGCAGCAGTCGGGCCACTGGGGCCAACGTCCTGACTTTC. Translation gives CSSRATGANVLTF. The chain joins TRBV29-1 to TRBJ2-6; the D is unclear. Germline V lookup: CDR1 SQVTM, CDR2 ANQGSEA. The CDR3 covers 13 residues. V shed 8 bases and J shed 2 bases, with 10 bases lying between them. Variable domain in full (rest from reference TRBV29-1 and TRBJ2-6): SAVISQKPSRDICQRGTSLTIQCQVDSQVTMMFWYRQQPGQSLTLIATANQGSEATYESGFVIDKFPISRPNLTFSTLTVSNMSPEDSSIYLCSSRATGANVLTFGAGSRLTVL.

This clonotype has more than one count but fewer than ten. The conserved final phenylalanine or tryptophan is absent from the CDR3, which likely points to a read error. No DNA is shown, since the ends of the CDR3 on it are uncertain; the CDR3 is the one TCRdb lists. This chain uses TRBV15 with TRBJ2-3; the D segment call TRBD1 is taken from the table without a DNA check. The germline gives CDR1 LNHNV, CDR2 YYDKDF (reference sequence). From its first to its last residue, the CDR3 has 11 amino acids. CDR3 sequence: CATSRDRVGDY.

This clonotype was recorded a few times. This is likely a read error, given that the CDR3 carries no conserved phenylalanine or tryptophan at its end. The chain uses TRBV5-6 and TRBJ1-2; the D gene is possibly TRBD1 (6 bases). CDR1 and CDR2 (germline): SGHDT, YYEEEE. This CDR3 spans 14 amino acids. V was shortened by 6 bases and J by 1 base, with 13 bases between the two germline ends. The CDR3 DNA reads TGTGCCAGCAACTCGGGACAAGATAACTATGGCTACACCCTC. Translating it yields CASNSGQDNYGYTL.

The gene calls are TRBV20-1 and TRBJ1-6, with 8 bases aligning to TRBD1. V dropped 6 bases and J dropped 7; count of bases not matched to a gene: 8. This CDR3 region has 14 residues. Per germline, CDR1 DFQATT and CDR2 SNEGSKA (reference sequence). Here the CDR3 reads CSAKDRADNSPLHF. DNA for the CDR3: TGCAGTGCCAAGGACAGGGCAGACAATTCACCCCTCCACTTT.

This clonotype was seen repeatedly, ten times or more. The gene calls are TRBV2 and TRBJ2-7; D gene ambiguous. Germline V gene lookup returns CDR1 SNHLY and CDR2 FYNNEI. The CDR3 spans 11 residues. The V gene lost 6 bases and the J gene lost 4 bases, with 7 bases spanning the gap. CDR3 bases: TGTGCCAGCAGGACAACGTACGAGCAGTACTTC. It yields the protein CASRTTYEQYF.

This clonotype was seen ten or more times. The rearrangement joins TRBV7-9 to TRBJ1-2, with D possibly matching TRBD1 (5 bases). There are 17 residues in the CDR3. The germline V and J ends were trimmed by 5 bases and 0 bases, with 19 bases remaining between them. Germline V gene sequence: CDR1 SEHNR, CDR2 FQNEAQ (reference sequence). The CDR3 DNA reads TGTGCCAGCAGCCCGATCGACAGAAACGGTGCTAACTATGGCTACACCTTC. Protein sequence: CASSPIDRNGANYGYTF.

The chain employs TRBV18 and TRBJ2-2, with D uncertain. There are 15 residues in the CDR3. Germline V lookup: CDR1 KGHSH, CDR2 LQKENI. V was cut by 5 bases and J by 4 bases, with 14 bases left in between. The CDR3 sequence is CASSSRLAVTGELFF. DNA for the CDR3: TGTGCCAGCTCATCCCGACTCGCCGTCACCGGGGAGCTGTTTTTT.

V gene TRBV7-9 combines with J gene TRBJ1-6, with a tentative D call TRBD1 (6 bases). The germline V gene encodes CDR1 SEHNR and CDR2 FQNEAQ (reference sequence). The ends were cut back, 1 base at V and 7 bases at J, with 11 bases in the middle. CDR3 size: 15 residues. The CDR3 reads CASSLDRDLNSPLHF. CDR3 coding DNA: TGTGCCAGCAGCTTAGACAGGGATCTGAATTCACCCCTCCACTTT.

This clonotype was seen at least ten times. This sequence joins TRBV10-1 and TRBJ2-5; D uncertain. Germline V gene sequence: CDR1 WNHNN, CDR2 SYGVQD (reference sequence). V shed 3 bases and J shed 4 bases, with 6 bases lying between them. CDR3 length: 12 amino acids. This chain's CDR3 is CASSDSTETQYF. In DNA form, the CDR3 reads TGCGCCAGCAGTGACAGCACAGAGACCCAGTACTTC.

This clonotype was seen at least ten times. The chain is built from TRBV7-3 and TRBJ2-1, with D possibly being TRBD2 (6 bases). This CDR3 contains 12 residues. Germline CDR1 is SGHTA and CDR2 is FQGTGA. V was clipped by 6 bases and J by 8 bases, with 11 bases between them. The CDR3: CASRGLRYEQFF. The DNA of the CDR3 is TGTGCCAGCAGGGGACTCCGTTATGAGCAGTTCTTC.